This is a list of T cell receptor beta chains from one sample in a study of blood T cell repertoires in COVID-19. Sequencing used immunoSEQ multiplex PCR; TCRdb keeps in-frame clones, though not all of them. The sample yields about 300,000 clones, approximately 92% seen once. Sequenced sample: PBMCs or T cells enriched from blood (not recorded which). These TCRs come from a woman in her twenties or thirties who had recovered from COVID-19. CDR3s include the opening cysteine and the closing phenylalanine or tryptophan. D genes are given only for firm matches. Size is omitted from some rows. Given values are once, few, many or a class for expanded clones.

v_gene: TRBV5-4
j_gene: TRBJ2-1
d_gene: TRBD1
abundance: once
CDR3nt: TGTGCCAGCAGCCCTCTGACAGGGGTAAATGAGCAGTTCTTC
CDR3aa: CASSPLTGVNEQFF

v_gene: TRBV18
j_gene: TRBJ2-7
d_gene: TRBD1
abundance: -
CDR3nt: TGTGCCAGCTCACCCGGGACAGGGGGGTACGAGCAGTACTTC
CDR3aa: CASSPGTGGYEQYF

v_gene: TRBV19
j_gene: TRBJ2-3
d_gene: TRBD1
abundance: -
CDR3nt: TGTGCCAGTAGTAAAACAGGGGGCACAGATACGCAGTATTTT
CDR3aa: CASSKTGGTDTQYF

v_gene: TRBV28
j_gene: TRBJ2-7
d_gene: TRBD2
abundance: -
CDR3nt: TGTGCCAGCAGCGAAAAGTATTGGACTAGACTCACCTACGAGCAGTACTTC
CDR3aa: CASSEKYWTRLTYEQYF

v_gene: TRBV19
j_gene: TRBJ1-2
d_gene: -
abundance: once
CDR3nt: TGTGCCAGTAGTATCACGGACAGACTATATGGCTACACCTTC
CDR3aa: CASSITDRLYGYTF

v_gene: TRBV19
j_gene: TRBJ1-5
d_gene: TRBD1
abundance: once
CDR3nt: TGTGCCAGTACCGGGACAGCCCTCCTCCAGCCCCAGCATTTT
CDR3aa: CASTGTALLQPQHF

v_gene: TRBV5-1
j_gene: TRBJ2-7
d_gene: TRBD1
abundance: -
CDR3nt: TGCGCCAGCAGCTTGCTCGGGACAGGGCCCTACGAGCAGTACTTC
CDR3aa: CASSLLGTGPYEQYF

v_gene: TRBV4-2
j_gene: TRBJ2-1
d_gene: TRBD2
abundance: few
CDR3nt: TGTGCCAGCAGCCCCAAACTAGCGGGAGAAGTAAATGAGCAGTTCTTC
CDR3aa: CASSPKLAGEVNEQFF

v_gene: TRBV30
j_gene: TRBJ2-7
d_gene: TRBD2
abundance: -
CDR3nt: TGTGCCTGGAGCCCCGGACTAGTTCTCGAGCAGTACTTC
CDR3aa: CAWSPGLVLEQYF

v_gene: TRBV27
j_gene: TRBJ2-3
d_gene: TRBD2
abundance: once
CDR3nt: TGTGCCAGCAGCTTGACCGGGACTAGCAGCACAGATACGCAGTATTTT
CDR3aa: CASSLTGTSSTDTQYF

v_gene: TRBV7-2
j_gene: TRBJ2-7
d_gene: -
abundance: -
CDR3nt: TGTGCCAGCAGCTTAGACCAGTCAAGAACAATTTACGAGCAGTACTTC
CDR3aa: CASSLDQSRTIYEQYF